These T cell receptor beta chains were read from a single sample in a study of T-cell reconstitution after alpha-beta-depleted transplantation in children. TCRdb recomputed calls from the PCR reads with MiXCR, one row per CDR3 protein. The sample lists some 590,000 distinct CDR3 sequences, over 9.5% occurring once. Source: PBMCs from the stem cell graft donor, taken from the stem cell graft. The receptors derive from a human donor who donated a stem cell graft to a child with acute myeloid leukemia. Each CDR3 is given with its conserved first and last residue. The order of the fields is CDR3 DNA, CDR3 protein, clone size, CDR3 length, D gene, V gene, J gene. A D gene is named only where the DNA matches it firmly. Where a row states a size, it is once, few, many or the class of an expanded clone; other rows omit it.

DNA: TGTGCCAGCAGCCCTAGCGGAACTGCGAACACCGGGGAGCTGTTTTTT
CDR3: CASSPSGTANTGELFF
size: NA
length: 16
D: TRBD2
V: TRBV4-2
J: TRBJ2-2

DNA: TGTGCCAGCAGTTTGAATGGTGGTGGCGGGAGGGTCCCGCAGTACTTC
CDR3: CASSLNGGGGRVPQYF
size: NA
length: 16
D: TRBD2
V: TRBV28
J: TRBJ2-7

DNA: TGTGCCAGCAGCTGGGTAGGGACTAGCGGGAGCTCCTACGAGCAGTACTTC
CDR3: CASSWVGTSGSSYEQYF
size: many
length: 17
D: TRBD2
V: TRBV7-2
J: TRBJ2-7

DNA: TGTGCCAGCAGCGTCCGGACAGGGGGCGCTACCGGGGAGCTGTTTTTT
CDR3: CASSVRTGGATGELFF
size: many
length: 16
D: TRBD1
V: TRBV7-2
J: TRBJ2-2

DNA: TGTGCCAGCAGTTACCTGACACCCTCGAACACCGGGGAGCTGTTTTTT
CDR3: CASSYLTPSNTGELFF
size: NA
length: 16
D: NA
V: TRBV6-2/TRBV6-3
J: TRBJ2-2

DNA: TGCAGCGCCCTGCACGACAGGGGATTAAGCGATGAGCAGTTCTTC
CDR3: CSALHDRGLSDEQFF
size: many
length: 15
D: TRBD1
V: TRBV29-1
J: TRBJ2-1

DNA: TGCAGTGCTTCGCCGGACACTACTAACTATGGCTACACCTTC
CDR3: CSASPDTTNYGYTF
size: NA
length: 14
D: NA
V: TRBV20-1
J: TRBJ1-2

DNA: TGCAGCGTACCGGGACGCCAGAGGGACAATGAGCAGTTCTTC
CDR3: CSVPGRQRDNEQFF
size: NA
length: 14
D: NA
V: TRBV29-1
J: TRBJ2-1

DNA: TGCAGCGTTTCCGGGACTAAAAACTCCTACGAGCAGTACTTC
CDR3: CSVSGTKNSYEQYF
size: NA
length: 14
D: TRBD2
V: TRBV29-1
J: TRBJ2-7

DNA: TGTGCCAGCCGGCCTAGCGGGAGATTCTACGAGCAGTACTTC
CDR3: CASRPSGRFYEQYF
size: NA
length: 14
D: TRBD2
V: TRBV2
J: TRBJ2-7

DNA: TGTGCCAGCAGCGTAGCGGGAGGGGGGGCCTACAATGAGCAGTTCTTC
CDR3: CASSVAGGGAYNEQFF
size: few
length: 16
D: TRBD2
V: TRBV9
J: TRBJ2-1

DNA: TGTGCCAGCAGTTTACGGGGACCCTTAGGTAATGAAAAACTGTTTTTT
CDR3: CASSLRGPLGNEKLFF
size: few
length: 16
D: NA
V: TRBV12-3/TRBV12-4
J: TRBJ1-4

DNA: TGTGCCAGCAGCCTTACCCAGGGGGGGATGAACACCGGGGAGCTGTTTTTT
CDR3: CASSLTQGGMNTGELFF
size: few
length: 17
D: NA
V: TRBV7-3
J: TRBJ2-2

DNA: TGTGCCAGCTCCGAACAGGGAGAGACCCAGTACTTC
CDR3: CASSEQGETQYF
size: many
length: 12
D: NA
V: TRBV18
J: TRBJ2-5

DNA: TGTGCCAGCAGTACACAGGGTACCGGGGAGCTGTTTTTT
CDR3: CASSTQGTGELFF
size: few
length: 13
D: NA
V: TRBV2
J: TRBJ2-2

DNA: TGCAGTGCTAGTCGGCGGGAAGTGGCCAAAAACATTCAGTACTTC
CDR3: CSASRREVAKNIQYF
size: few
length: 15
D: NA
V: TRBV20-1
J: TRBJ2-4

DNA: TGCAGTGCTACCGGGACAGGTTACTACGAGCAGTACTTC
CDR3: CSATGTGYYEQYF
size: many
length: 13
D: TRBD1
V: TRBV20-1
J: TRBJ2-7

DNA: TGTGCCAGCAGTTCCCCCCGGACAGGGAATCAGCCCCAGCATTTT
CDR3: CASSSPRTGNQPQHF
size: NA
length: 15
D: TRBD1
V: TRBV28
J: TRBJ1-5

DNA: TGTGCCTGGAGTGACGGGGTAGCGAATGGTGAGCAGTACTTC
CDR3: CAWSDGVANGEQYF
size: few
length: 14
D: NA
V: TRBV30
J: TRBJ2-7

DNA: TGTGCCAGCAGAAAACAAACAGGGAGGGGGCTAAACAATGAGCAGTTCTTC
CDR3: CASRKQTGRGLNNEQFF
size: few
length: 17
D: NA
V: TRBV12-3/TRBV12-4
J: TRBJ2-1

DNA: TGTGCCAGCACGGGACTAGCGGGATTGGACTACAATGAGCAGTTCTTC
CDR3: CASTGLAGLDYNEQFF
size: many
length: 16
D: TRBD2
V: TRBV25-1
J: TRBJ2-1

DNA: TGTGCCATCAGTGGGGGGACGGGGAGCTATGGCTACACCTTC
CDR3: CAISGGTGSYGYTF
size: many
length: 14
D: NA
V: TRBV10-3
J: TRBJ1-2

DNA: TGTGCCAGCAGCATCGGACTAAACCAAGAGACCCAGTACTTC
CDR3: CASSIGLNQETQYF
size: few
length: 14
D: NA
V: TRBV7-2
J: TRBJ2-5

DNA: TGTGCCAGCAGCTCAAACCGGGACCTCCTGGGGTATGAGCAGTTCTTC
CDR3: CASSSNRDLLGYEQFF
size: many
length: 16
D: NA
V: TRBV7-2
J: TRBJ2-1

DNA: TGTGCCAGCAGCTTTGGAGAGTACGAGCAGTACTTC
CDR3: CASSFGEYEQYF
size: many
length: 12
D: NA
V: TRBV7-9
J: TRBJ2-7

DNA: TGTGCCAGCAGCCCAATGTCTAGCGGGAGGGTCTCCTACGAGCAGTACTTC
CDR3: CASSPMSSGRVSYEQYF
size: NA
length: 17
D: TRBD2
V: TRBV13
J: TRBJ2-7

DNA: TGTGCCAGCAGCCAAGATCTTGCAGCTAACTATGGCTACACCTTC
CDR3: CASSQDLAANYGYTF
size: NA
length: 15
D: NA
V: TRBV4-2
J: TRBJ1-2

DNA: TGCAGCGTGTTCCAGGGGAGAAGCACTGAAGCTTTCTTT
CDR3: CSVFQGRSTEAFF
size: many
length: 13
D: NA
V: TRBV29-1
J: TRBJ1-1

DNA: TGCAGTGCTAGAAAAGGAGGCAATCAGCCCCAGCATTTT
CDR3: CSARKGGNQPQHF
size: NA
length: 13
D: NA
V: TRBV20-1
J: TRBJ1-5

DNA: TGTGCCAGCAGCTTCCGACAGGGATTTTACAATGAGCAGTTCTTC
CDR3: CASSFRQGFYNEQFF
size: many
length: 15
D: TRBD1
V: TRBV7-2
J: TRBJ2-1

DNA: TGTGCCAGCAGCCGAAGACAGCCTACTCGGGACGAGCAGTACTTC
CDR3: CASSRRQPTRDEQYF
size: NA
length: 15
D: NA
V: TRBV6-1
J: TRBJ2-7

DNA: TGTGCCAGCAGCCAAAGTGCGGGACTAGCGGATTACAATGAGCAGTTCTTC
CDR3: CASSQSAGLADYNEQFF
size: NA
length: 17
D: TRBD2
V: TRBV3-1
J: TRBJ2-1

DNA: TGTGCCATCAGTGGAGGGACAGGGTCCCATGGCTACACCTTC
CDR3: CAISGGTGSHGYTF
size: many
length: 14
D: TRBD1
V: TRBV10-3
J: TRBJ1-2

DNA: TGTGCCAGCAGCTTAGGTTGGGGGGCCGGGACTAGGGACTACGAGCAGTACTTC
CDR3: CASSLGWGAGTRDYEQYF
size: many
length: 18
D: TRBD2
V: TRBV11-2
J: TRBJ2-7

DNA: TGCGCCAGCAGCCAAGATCTCAGGGGAACATCGGGCTACACCTTC
CDR3: CASSQDLRGTSGYTF
size: many
length: 15
D: NA
V: TRBV4-3
J: TRBJ1-2

DNA: TGTGCCGTCGCCGTAGCAGGGTTGAACACTGAAGCTTTCTTT
CDR3: CAVAVAGLNTEAFF
size: few
length: 14
D: NA
V: TRBV6-2/TRBV6-3
J: TRBJ1-1

DNA: TGTGCCAGCAGCCAATCGGGGGGGACAGATACGCAGTATTTT
CDR3: CASSQSGGTDTQYF
size: many
length: 14
D: TRBD2
V: TRBV3-1
J: TRBJ2-3

DNA: TGTGCCAGCAGCCAGAGGGGGGGACTAGCGGGTAACAATGAGCAGTTCTTC
CDR3: CASSQRGGLAGNNEQFF
size: many
length: 17
D: TRBD2
V: TRBV4-2
J: TRBJ2-1

DNA: TGTACCAGCACTAGCGGGGGGCGGGACTATGGCTACACCTTC
CDR3: CTSTSGGRDYGYTF
size: NA
length: 14
D: NA
V: TRBV10-3
J: TRBJ1-2

DNA: TGTGCCAGCAGCGTATTTGACAGGGGTTTATATGGCTACACCTTC
CDR3: CASSVFDRGLYGYTF
size: NA
length: 15
D: TRBD1
V: TRBV9
J: TRBJ1-2

DNA: TGTGCCAGCAGCTCCCGGGACAGGGTCCAGCCCCAGCATTTT
CDR3: CASSSRDRVQPQHF
size: once
length: 14
D: TRBD1
V: TRBV7-9
J: TRBJ1-5

DNA: TGTGCCAGCAGCTCGACAGGGAACTCCTACGAGCAGTACTTC
CDR3: CASSSTGNSYEQYF
size: many
length: 14
D: TRBD1
V: TRBV7-2
J: TRBJ2-7

DNA: TGCGCCAGCAGCCAAGACAGGGATACTGAAGCTTTCTTT
CDR3: CASSQDRDTEAFF
size: many
length: 13
D: NA
V: TRBV4-3
J: TRBJ1-1

DNA: TGCAGCGTCCGACAGGGGCACATTGAAGCTTTCTTT
CDR3: CSVRQGHIEAFF
size: many
length: 12
D: TRBD1
V: TRBV29-1
J: TRBJ1-1

DNA: TGTGCCAGCAGTTTAGGGGGACAGGGGCAAGAGACCCAGTACTTC
CDR3: CASSLGGQGQETQYF
size: NA
length: 15
D: TRBD1
V: TRBV12-3/TRBV12-4
J: TRBJ2-5